The rows below give T cell receptor beta chains drawn from one sample of a study of OX40 agonist ivuxolimab in advanced cancers. The assay was immunoSEQ multiplex PCR, and TCRdb's table has in-frame clones only and misses some. The sample lists about 93,000 clones; over 75% were seen once. The sample was CD4+ or CD8+ T cells sorted from blood, taken in a trial of the OX40 agonist ivuxolimab. The receptors stem from an adult with an advanced solid tumor such as melanoma, head and neck, liver or kidney cancer. The CDR3 runs from the conserved cysteine through the conserved F or W. The order of the fields is V gene, D gene, J gene, clone size, CDR3 protein, CDR3 DNA. D genes are given only for firm matches. Expanded clones are given a class, and other clones once, few, many or no size at all.

TRBV7-2	NA	TRBJ2-1	NA	CASSENGGPYYNEQFF	TGTGCCAGCAGCGAAAACGGAGGGCCGTACTACAATGAGCAGTTCTTC
TRBV11-2	NA	TRBJ2-7	NA	CASSLGSYEQYF	TGTGCCAGCAGCTTAGGCTCTTACGAGCAGTACTTC
TRBV27	TRBD1	TRBJ1-5	NA	CASRFVGQGGSQPQHF	TGTGCCAGCAGGTTCGTGGGACAGGGAGGTAGTCAGCCCCAGCATTTT
TRBV11-3	NA	TRBJ1-3	NA	CASSLDYAPTGNTIYF	TGTGCCAGCAGCTTAGATTACGCGCCCACTGGAAACACCATATATTTT
TRBV10-3	TRBD1	TRBJ2-7	NA	CAISRKTGGESEQYF	TGTGCCATCAGCAGAAAGACAGGGGGCGAATCCGAGCAGTACTTC
TRBV6-1	TRBD1	TRBJ2-7	NA	CASSEDRTGSSYEQYF	TGTGCCAGCAGTGAAGATAGGACAGGGAGCTCCTACGAGCAGTACTTC
TRBV5-4	TRBD1	TRBJ1-2	NA	CASSLPGQGRGYTF	TGTGCCAGCAGCTTGCCGGGACAGGGGCGAGGCTACACCTTC
TRBV5-1	NA	TRBJ2-3	few	CASSLGRSRVGTDTQYF	TGCGCCAGCAGCTTAGGGAGGAGCCGGGTGGGCACAGATACGCAGTATTTT
TRBV7-9	TRBD1	TRBJ1-1	NA	CASRPSLGQGLGTEAFF	TGTGCCAGCAGACCAAGCCTGGGACAGGGGTTAGGCACTGAAGCTTTCTTT
TRBV19	NA	TRBJ2-1	NA	CASSTDVGMATYNEQFF	TGTGCCAGTAGTACTGACGTGGGGATGGCAACCTACAATGAGCAGTTCTTC
TRBV28	TRBD1	TRBJ2-7	NA	CASSPQTGVREQYF	TGTGCCAGCAGTCCCCAAACAGGGGTACGCGAGCAGTACTTC
TRBV7-8	NA	TRBJ2-5	NA	CASSFGQGETQYF	TGTGCCAGCAGCTTTGGTCAGGGGGAGACCCAGTACTTC
TRBV30	TRBD1	TRBJ2-7	NA	CAWDRAYEQYF	TGTGCCTGGGACAGGGCCTACGAGCAGTACTTC
TRBV6-5	NA	TRBJ2-7	NA	CASSSAGGANEQYF	TGTGCCAGCAGTTCCGCCGGGGGTGCGAACGAGCAGTACTTC
TRBV5-4	TRBD2	TRBJ2-5	NA	CASSLGLAVVSKETQYF	TGTGCCAGCAGCTTGGGTCTAGCGGTCGTATCCAAAGAGACCCAGTACTTC
TRBV28	NA	TRBJ2-7	NA	CASSLPGLRYEQYF	TGTGCCAGCAGTTTACCAGGACTAAGGTACGAGCAGTACTTC
TRBV10-3	TRBD2	TRBJ2-3	NA	CAISNGWEGPDTQYF	TGTGCCATCAGTAACGGGTGGGAGGGCCCAGATACGCAGTATTTT
TRBV28	NA	TRBJ2-2	NA	CASSLGQGNTGELFF	TGTGCCAGCAGTTTAGGCCAGGGGAACACCGGGGAGCTGTTTTTT
TRBV2	TRBD2	TRBJ2-5	NA	CASRSLAGQETQYF	TGTGCCAGCAGGTCCCTAGCGGGACAAGAGACCCAGTACTTC
TRBV5-1	NA	TRBJ1-2	NA	CASSLDFHGYTF	TGCGCCAGCAGCTTAGATTTCCATGGCTACACCTTC
TRBV28	NA	TRBJ2-7	few	CASSFSGNPFIYSYEQYF	TGTGCCAGCAGTTTCTCAGGGAATCCCTTCATATACTCCTACGAGCAGTACTTC
TRBV6-5	TRBD1	TRBJ1-2	NA	CASSLWTGVDHGYTF	TGTGCCAGCAGTCTGTGGACAGGGGTTGATCATGGCTACACCTTC
TRBV11-2	TRBD2	TRBJ2-7	NA	CASSLTSGRGEQYF	TGTGCCAGCAGCTTGACTAGCGGGAGAGGCGAGCAGTACTTC
TRBV6-6	NA	TRBJ2-1	NA	CASSPISNEQFF	TGTGCCAGCAGTCCTATAAGCAATGAGCAGTTCTTC
TRBV7-3	TRBD2	TRBJ2-1	NA	CASSLGGSDNEQFF	TGTGCCAGCAGCTTAGGCGGGAGCGACAATGAGCAGTTCTTC
TRBV6-5	NA	TRBJ2-7	NA	CASRKDRIGEQYF	TGTGCCAGCAGGAAAGACAGAATTGGCGAGCAGTACTTC